The text below deals with one TCR beta chain. What this receptor recognizes is not known. Base qualities are not recorded, but no much larger clone differs from it by a single base. TCRbeta CDR3 regions were amplified from genomic DNA by means of the immunoSEQ Assay, a bias-controlled multiplex PCR. Concerning the study's data processing: Nucleated cell counts per sample were estimated from amplification of reference gene primers within the assay. To quantify the absolute abundance of each unique TCRbeta CDR3 rearrangement, sequence reads were collapsed and filtered. For each sample, productive Simpson clonality was calculated as the square root of Simpson's diversity index across productive rearrangements. This immuneACCESS table, as held by TCRdb, lists in-frame sequences with V and J called but not all clones. Of the missing ones, under half trace to an unresolved V gene in checked studies; the others have no known cause. V, J and clone size were drawn from that table, and D and trimming were deduced from the DNA. Within this sample are some 130,000 clones, with roughly 90% of them counted one time only. The top ten hold roughly 18% of the sample.

This sample was taken from a study of blood T cell repertoires in COVID-19 (dated by TCRdb to 2018 to 2020). With respect to the entire study: Collaborator samples came from the United States, Italy and Spain and covered acute and convalescent phases of COVID-19. Deeply sampled blood TCRbeta repertoires from subjects exposed to, actively infected with, or recovered from COVID-19 were included in the dataset. Where HLA class I and class II types were available, the types were taken from metadata supplied by the sample provider, not from assay-based typing. Samples were obtained from the ongoing ImmuneRACE study (first 160 participants) and from over 1,000 subjects provided by 6 global collaborators. The repertoires were released in a freely available public database intended as a resource for research on the immune response to SARS-CoV-2. The material from the prospective study consisted of cDNA or gDNA derived from T cells, B-cell-depleted T cells, or PBMCs. Nearly every sample came with metadata listing a de-identified subject ID, COVID-19 status, age in years and sex.

Collaborating institutions collected whole blood in K2EDTA tubes following their own protocols. Collaborator samples were shipped for TCRbeta analysis as frozen whole blood, isolated PBMCs, or DNA extracted from either sample type. Results and caveats for the whole study, not just this receptor: The quantity of clinical and demographic metadata differed by source and by participant and was supplied without curation.

Sequenced: peripheral blood. This clonotype was obtained from a man in his fifties with active or convalescent COVID-19.

The bases read TGTGCCAGCAGTTTAGTGGGACTAGCGGGAGAGAGGAATGAGCAGTTCTTC. It translates to CASSLVGLAGERNEQFF. Recombination linked TRBV28 to TRBJ2-1; TRBD2 matches 14 bases in the middle. Taken from cysteine to phenylalanine, the CDR3 has 17 residues. Only the CDR3 DNA stays, 51 bases, in frame from base 1. V trim: 2 bases; J trim: 7 bases; unmatched bases: 7. From the germline V gene, CDR1 is MDHEN and CDR2 is SYDVKM. The full variable domain, with segments outside the CDR3 supplied by the reference TRBV28 and TRBJ2-1 proteins, appears as DVKVTQSSRYLVKRTGEKVFLECVQDMDHENMFWYRQDPGLGLRLIYFSYDVKMKEKGDIPEGYSVSREKKERFSLILESASTNQTSMYLCASSLVGLAGERNEQFFGPGTRLTVL.